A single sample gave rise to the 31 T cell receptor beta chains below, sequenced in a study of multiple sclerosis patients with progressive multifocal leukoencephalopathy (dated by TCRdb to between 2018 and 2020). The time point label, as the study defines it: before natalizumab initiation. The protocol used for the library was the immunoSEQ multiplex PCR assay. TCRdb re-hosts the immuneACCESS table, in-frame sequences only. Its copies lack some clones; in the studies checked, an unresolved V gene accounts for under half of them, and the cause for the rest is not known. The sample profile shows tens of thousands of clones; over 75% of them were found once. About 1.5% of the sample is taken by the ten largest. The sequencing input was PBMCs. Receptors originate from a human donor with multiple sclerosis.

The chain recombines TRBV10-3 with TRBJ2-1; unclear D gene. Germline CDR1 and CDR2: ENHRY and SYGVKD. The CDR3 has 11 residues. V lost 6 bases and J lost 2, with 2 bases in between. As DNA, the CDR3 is TGTGCCATCAGAGCCTACAATGAGCAGTTCTTC. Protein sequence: CAIRAYNEQFF.

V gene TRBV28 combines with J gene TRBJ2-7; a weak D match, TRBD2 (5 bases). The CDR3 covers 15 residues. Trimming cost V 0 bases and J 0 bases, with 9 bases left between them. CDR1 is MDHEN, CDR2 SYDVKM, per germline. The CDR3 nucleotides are TGTGCCAGCAGTTTATGGGGAGTAACCTCCTACGAGCAGTACTTC. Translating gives CASSLWGVTSYEQYF.

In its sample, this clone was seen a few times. CDR3 region: CAITASGSHEQYF. CDR3 DNA sequence: TGTGCCATCACGGCTAGCGGGAGCCACGAGCAGTACTTC. This chain connects TRBV10-3 to TRBJ2-7; 10 nucleotides align to TRBD2. The CDR3 is 13 residues long. From germline, CDR1 is ENHRY and CDR2 SYGVKD. Trimming took 7 bases from V and 5 from J; bases not matched to a gene: 5.

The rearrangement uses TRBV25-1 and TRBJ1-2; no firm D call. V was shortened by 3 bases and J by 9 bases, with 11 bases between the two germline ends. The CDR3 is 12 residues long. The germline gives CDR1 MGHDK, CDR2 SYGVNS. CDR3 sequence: CASSDVSERYTF. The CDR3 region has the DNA TGTGCCAGCAGTGATGTAAGCGAACGCTACACCTTC.

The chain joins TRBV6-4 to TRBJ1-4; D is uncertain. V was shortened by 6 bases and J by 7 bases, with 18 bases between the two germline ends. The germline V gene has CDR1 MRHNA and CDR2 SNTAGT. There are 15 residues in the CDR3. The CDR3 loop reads CASSPRRAAGEKLFF. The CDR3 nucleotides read TGTGCCAGCAGCCCACGCCGGGCCGCGGGTGAAAAACTGTTTTTT.

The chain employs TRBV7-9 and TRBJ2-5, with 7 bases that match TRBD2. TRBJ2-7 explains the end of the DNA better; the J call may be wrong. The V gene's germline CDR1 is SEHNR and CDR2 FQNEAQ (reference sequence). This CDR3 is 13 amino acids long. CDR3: CASSMGGSYEQYF. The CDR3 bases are TGTGCCAGCAGCATGGGGGGGTCCTACGAGCAGTACTTC.

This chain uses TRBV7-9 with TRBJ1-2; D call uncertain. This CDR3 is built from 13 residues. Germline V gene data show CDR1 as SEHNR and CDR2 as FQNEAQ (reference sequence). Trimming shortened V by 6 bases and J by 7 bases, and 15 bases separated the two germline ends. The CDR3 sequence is CASSDQFSGGYTF. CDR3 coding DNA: TGTGCCAGCAGTGATCAGTTCTCCGGTGGCTACACCTTC.

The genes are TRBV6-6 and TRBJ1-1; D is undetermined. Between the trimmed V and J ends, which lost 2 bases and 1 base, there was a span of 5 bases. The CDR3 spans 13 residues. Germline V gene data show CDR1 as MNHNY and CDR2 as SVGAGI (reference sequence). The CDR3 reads CASSYNQNTEAFF. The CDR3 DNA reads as TGTGCCAGCAGTTACAACCAGAACACTGAAGCTTTCTTT.

The CDR3 sequence is CASSLLGGADEQYF. The CDR3 bases are TGTGCCAGCAGTCTTCTAGGAGGAGCCGACGAGCAGTACTTC. The chain links TRBV6-5 to TRBJ2-7, with D perhaps matching TRBD2 (5 bases). V was trimmed by 5 bases and J by 5 bases, leaving 16 bases between them. CDR1 is MNHEY and CDR2 is SVGAGI in the germline V gene. This CDR3 contains 14 residues.

CDR3 in amino acids: CASSQRTSPQETQYF. Written as DNA, the CDR3 is TGCGCCAGCAGCCAACGGACTAGCCCCCAAGAGACCCAGTACTTC. The V gene is TRBV4-3, the J gene TRBJ2-5, with 8 bases fitting TRBD2. Trimming took 2 bases from V and 1 from J; bases not matched to a gene: 3. CDR1 is LGHNA and CDR2 is YSLEER in the germline V gene. The CDR3 spans 15 residues.

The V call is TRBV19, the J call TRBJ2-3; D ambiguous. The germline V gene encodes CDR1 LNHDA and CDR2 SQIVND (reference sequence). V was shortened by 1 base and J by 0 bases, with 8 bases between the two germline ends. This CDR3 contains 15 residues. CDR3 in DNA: TGTGCCAGTAGTATAGTGGCAGCTAGCACAGATACGCAGTATTTT. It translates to CASSIVAASTDTQYF. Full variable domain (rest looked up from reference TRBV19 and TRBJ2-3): DGGITQSPKYLFRKEGQNVTLSCEQNLNHDAMYWYRQDPGQGLRLIYYSQIVNDFQKGDIAEGYSVSREKKESFPLTVTSAQKNPTAFYLCASSIVAASTDTQYFGPGTRLTVL.

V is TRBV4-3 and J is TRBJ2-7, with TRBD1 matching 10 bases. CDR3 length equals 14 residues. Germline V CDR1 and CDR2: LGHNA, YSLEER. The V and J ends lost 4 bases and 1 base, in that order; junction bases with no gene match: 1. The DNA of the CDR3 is TGCGCCAGCAGCCGGGGACAGGGGTCCTACGAGCAGTACTTC. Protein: CASSRGQGSYEQYF.

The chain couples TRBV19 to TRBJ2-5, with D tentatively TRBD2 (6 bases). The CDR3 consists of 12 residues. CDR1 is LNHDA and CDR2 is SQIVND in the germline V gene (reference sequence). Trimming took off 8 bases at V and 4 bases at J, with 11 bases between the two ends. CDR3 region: CASRGSPETQYF. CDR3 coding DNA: TGTGCCAGTCGGGGGAGCCCAGAGACCCAGTACTTC.

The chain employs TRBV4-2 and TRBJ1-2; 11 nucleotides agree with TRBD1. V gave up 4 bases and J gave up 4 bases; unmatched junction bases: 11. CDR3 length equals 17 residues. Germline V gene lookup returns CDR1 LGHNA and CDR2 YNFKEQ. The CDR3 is CASSLGQGAPESYGYTF. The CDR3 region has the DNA TGTGCCAGCAGCCTCGGACAGGGGGCGCCGGAATCCTATGGCTACACCTTC.

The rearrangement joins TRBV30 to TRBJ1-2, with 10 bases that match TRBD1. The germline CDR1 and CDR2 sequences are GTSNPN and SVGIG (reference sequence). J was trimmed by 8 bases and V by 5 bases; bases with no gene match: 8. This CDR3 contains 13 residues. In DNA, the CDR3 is TGTGCCTGGTCCCGGGACAGGGGAGGCGGCTACACCTTC. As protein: CAWSRDRGGGYTF.

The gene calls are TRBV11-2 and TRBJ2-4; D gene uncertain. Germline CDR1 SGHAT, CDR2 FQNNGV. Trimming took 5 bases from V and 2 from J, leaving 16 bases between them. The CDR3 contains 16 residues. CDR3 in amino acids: CASSDRPLLSKNIQYF. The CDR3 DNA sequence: TGTGCCAGCAGCGACCGACCCCTACTCTCCAAAAACATTCAGTACTTC.

CDR3 sequence: CASRREGEQYF. CDR3 DNA: TGCGCCAGCAGGAGGGAGGGCGAGCAGTACTTC. The chain uses TRBV10-2 and TRBJ2-7, with 7 bases aligning to TRBD2. The V gene's germline CDR1 is WSHSY and CDR2 SAAADI. J gave up 6 bases and V 6 bases, and 2 bases lay outside the gene matches. There are 11 residues in the CDR3.

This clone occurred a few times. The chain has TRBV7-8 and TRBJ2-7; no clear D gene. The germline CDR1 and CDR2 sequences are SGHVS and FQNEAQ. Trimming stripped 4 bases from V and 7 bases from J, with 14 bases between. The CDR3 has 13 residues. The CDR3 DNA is TGTGCCAGCAGCTCCACAATGGGTGGTGAGCAGTACTTC. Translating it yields CASSSTMGGEQYF.

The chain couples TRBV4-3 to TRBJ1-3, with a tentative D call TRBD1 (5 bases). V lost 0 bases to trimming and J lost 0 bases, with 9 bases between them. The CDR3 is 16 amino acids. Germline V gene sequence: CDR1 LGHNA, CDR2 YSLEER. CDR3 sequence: CASSQDLGASGNTIYF. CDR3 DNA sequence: TGCGCCAGCAGCCAAGATCTCGGGGCCTCTGGAAACACCATATATTTT.

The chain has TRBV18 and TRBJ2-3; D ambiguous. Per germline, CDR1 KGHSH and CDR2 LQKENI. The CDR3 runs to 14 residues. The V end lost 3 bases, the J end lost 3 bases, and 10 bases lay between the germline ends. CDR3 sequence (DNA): TGTGCCAGCTCACCGCAGACCGGGACAGATACGCAGTATTTT. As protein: CASSPQTGTDTQYF.

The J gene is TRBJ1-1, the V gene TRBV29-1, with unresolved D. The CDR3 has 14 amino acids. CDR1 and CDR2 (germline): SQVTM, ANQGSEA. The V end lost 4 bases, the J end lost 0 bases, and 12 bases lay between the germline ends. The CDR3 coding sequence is TGCAGCGTTGCGGAGGGCACCATGAACACTGAAGCTTTCTTT. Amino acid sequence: CSVAEGTMNTEAFF.

CDR3 amino acids: CASSLLGSGRKYF. In DNA, the CDR3 is TGTGCCAGCAGCTTATTAGGTAGCGGGAGGAAGTATTTT. The chain uses TRBV7-2 and TRBJ2-3; 10 bases map to TRBD2. This CDR3 contains 13 residues. Germline trimming cut 2 bases from V and 13 bases from J; bases unmatched to any gene: 6. Germline V gene data show CDR1 as SGHTA and CDR2 as FQGNSA.

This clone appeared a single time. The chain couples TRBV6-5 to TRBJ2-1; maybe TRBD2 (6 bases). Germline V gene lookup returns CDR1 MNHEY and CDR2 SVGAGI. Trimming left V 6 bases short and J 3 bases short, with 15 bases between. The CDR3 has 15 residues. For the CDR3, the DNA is TGTGCCAGCAGCCCGTCGGGGGTCCGCTACAATGAGCAGTTCTTC. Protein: CASSPSGVRYNEQFF.

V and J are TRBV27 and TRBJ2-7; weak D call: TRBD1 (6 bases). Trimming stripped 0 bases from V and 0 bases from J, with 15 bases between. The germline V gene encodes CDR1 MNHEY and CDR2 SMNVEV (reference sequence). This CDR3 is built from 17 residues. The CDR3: CASSLSRGGRDSYEQYF. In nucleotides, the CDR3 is TGTGCCAGCAGTTTATCGAGAGGGGGAAGAGACTCCTACGAGCAGTACTTC.

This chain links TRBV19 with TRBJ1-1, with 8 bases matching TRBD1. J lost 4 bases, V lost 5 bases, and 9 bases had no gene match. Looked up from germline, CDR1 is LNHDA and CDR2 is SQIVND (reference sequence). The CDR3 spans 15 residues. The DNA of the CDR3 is TGTGCCAGTAGTGCCGGGACAGGCGGGACCACTGAAGCTTTCTTT. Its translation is CASSAGTGGTTEAFF. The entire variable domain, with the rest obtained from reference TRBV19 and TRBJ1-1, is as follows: DGGITQSPKYLFRKEGQNVTLSCEQNLNHDAMYWYRQDPGQGLRLIYYSQIVNDFQKGDIAEGYSVSREKKESFPLTVTSAQKNPTAFYLCASSAGTGGTTEAFFGQGTRLTVV.

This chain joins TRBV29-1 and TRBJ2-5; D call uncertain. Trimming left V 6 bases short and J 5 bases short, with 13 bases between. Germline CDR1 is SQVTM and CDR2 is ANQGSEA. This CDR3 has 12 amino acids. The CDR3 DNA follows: TGCAGCGTAGGCAGTGTGACGGAGACCCAGTACTTC. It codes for CSVGSVTETQYF.

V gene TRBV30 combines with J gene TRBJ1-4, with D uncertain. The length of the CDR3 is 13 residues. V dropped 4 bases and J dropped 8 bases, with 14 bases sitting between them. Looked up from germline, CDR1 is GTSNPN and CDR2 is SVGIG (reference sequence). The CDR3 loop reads CAWNGVQREKLFF. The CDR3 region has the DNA TGTGCCTGGAACGGGGTCCAGCGGGAAAAACTGTTTTTT.

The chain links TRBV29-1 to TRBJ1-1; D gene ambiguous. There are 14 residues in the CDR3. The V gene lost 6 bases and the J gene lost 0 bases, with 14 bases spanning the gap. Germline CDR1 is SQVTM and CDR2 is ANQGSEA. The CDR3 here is CSVIGAGMNTEAFF. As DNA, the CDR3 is TGCAGCGTGATTGGTGCGGGAATGAACACTGAAGCTTTCTTT.

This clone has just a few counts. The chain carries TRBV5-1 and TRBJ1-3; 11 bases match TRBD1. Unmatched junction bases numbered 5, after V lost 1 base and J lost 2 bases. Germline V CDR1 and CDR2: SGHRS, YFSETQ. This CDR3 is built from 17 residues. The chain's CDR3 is CASSLPRGQGAGNTIYF. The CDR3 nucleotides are TGCGCCAGCAGCTTGCCCCGGGGACAGGGGGCTGGAAACACCATATATTTT. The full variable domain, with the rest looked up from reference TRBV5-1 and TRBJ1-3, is KAGVTQTPRYLIKTRGQQVTLSCSPISGHRSVSWYQQTPGQGLQFLFEYFSETQRNKGNFPGRFSGRQFSNSRSEMNVSTLELGDSALYLCASSLPRGQGAGNTIYFGEGSWLTVV.

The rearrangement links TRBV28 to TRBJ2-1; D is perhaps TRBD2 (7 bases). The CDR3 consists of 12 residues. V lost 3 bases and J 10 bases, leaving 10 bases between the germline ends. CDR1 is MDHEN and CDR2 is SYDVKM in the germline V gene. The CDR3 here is CASSLGGGEQFF. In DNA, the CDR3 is TGTGCCAGCAGTTTGGGAGGGGGGGAGCAGTTCTTC.

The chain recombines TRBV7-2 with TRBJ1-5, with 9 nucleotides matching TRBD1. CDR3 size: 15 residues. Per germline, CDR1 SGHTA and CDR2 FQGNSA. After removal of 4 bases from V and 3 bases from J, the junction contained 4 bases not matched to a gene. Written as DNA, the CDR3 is TGTGCCAGCAGCTCATGGGACAGGGACAATCAGCCCCAGCATTTT. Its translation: CASSSWDRDNQPQHF.